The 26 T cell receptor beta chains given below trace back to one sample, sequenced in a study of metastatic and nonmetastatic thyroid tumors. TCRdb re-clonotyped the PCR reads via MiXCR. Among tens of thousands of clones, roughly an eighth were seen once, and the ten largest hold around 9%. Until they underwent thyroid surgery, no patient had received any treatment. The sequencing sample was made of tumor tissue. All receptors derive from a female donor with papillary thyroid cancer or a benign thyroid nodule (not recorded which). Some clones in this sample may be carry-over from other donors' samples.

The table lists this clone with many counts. As DNA, the CDR3 is TGTGCCAGCAGTTACGGGACAGGGGGTGAAAAACTGTTTTTT. Encoded protein: CASSYGTGGEKLFF. The gene calls are TRBV6-2 or TRBV6-3 and TRBJ1-4; 11 bases line up with TRBD1. Unmatched junction bases numbered 0, after V lost 2 bases and J lost 7 bases. The germline gives CDR1 MNHEY, CDR2 SVGEGT. The CDR3 sequence is 14 residues long.

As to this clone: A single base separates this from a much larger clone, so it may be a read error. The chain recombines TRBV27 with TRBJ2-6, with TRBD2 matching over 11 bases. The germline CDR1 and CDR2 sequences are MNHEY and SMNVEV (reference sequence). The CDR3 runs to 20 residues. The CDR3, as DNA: TGTGCCAGCAGTTCTATAGGGACTAGCGGTACCTACTCTGGGTCCAACGTCCTGACTTTC. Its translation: CASSSIGTSGTYSGSNVLTF.

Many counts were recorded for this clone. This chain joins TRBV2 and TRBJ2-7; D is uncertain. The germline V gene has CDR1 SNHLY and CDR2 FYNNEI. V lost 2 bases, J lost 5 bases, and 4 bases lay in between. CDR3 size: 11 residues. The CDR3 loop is CASSEQNEQYF. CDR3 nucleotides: TGTGCCAGCAGTGAACAGAACGAGCAGTACTTC.

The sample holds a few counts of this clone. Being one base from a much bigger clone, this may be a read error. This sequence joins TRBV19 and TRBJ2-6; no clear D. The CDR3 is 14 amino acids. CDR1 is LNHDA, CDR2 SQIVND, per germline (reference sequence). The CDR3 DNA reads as TGTGCCAGTAGGCGACTCTCTGGGGTCAACGTCCTGACTTTC. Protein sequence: CASRRLSGVNVLTF.

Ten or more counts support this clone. The CDR3 DNA reads TGTGCCACCAGTGATTTGGCGTGGGGGGGCTACACCTTC. Translating it yields CATSDLAWGGYTF. The chain employs TRBV24-1 and TRBJ1-2; TRBD1 might be the D (5 bases). The CDR3 contains 13 residues. Germline CDR1 and CDR2: KGHDR and SFDVKD. Trimming shortened V by 0 bases and J by 8 bases, and 9 bases separated the two germline ends.

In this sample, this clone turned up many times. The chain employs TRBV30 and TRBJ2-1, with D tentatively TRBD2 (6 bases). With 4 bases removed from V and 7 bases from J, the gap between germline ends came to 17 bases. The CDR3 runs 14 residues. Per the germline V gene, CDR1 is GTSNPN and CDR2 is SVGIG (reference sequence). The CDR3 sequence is CAWTTGLTGNEQFF. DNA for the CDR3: TGTGCCTGGACCACGGGACTCACTGGGAATGAGCAGTTCTTC.

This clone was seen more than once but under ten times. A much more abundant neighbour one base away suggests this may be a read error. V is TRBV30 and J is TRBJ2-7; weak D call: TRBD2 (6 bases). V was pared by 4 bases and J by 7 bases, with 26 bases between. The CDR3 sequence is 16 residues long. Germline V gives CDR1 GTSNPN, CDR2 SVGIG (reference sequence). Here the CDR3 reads CAWTRLPSVSTREQYF. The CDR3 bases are TGTGCCTGGACCCGCCTCCCTAGCGTGAGTACGAGAGAGCAGTACTTC.

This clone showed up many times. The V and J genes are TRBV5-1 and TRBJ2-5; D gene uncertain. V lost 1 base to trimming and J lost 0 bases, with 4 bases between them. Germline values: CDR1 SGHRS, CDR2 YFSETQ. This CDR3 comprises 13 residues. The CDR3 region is CASSLTHQETQYF. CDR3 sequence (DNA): TGCGCCAGCAGCTTGACCCACCAAGAGACCCAGTACTTC.

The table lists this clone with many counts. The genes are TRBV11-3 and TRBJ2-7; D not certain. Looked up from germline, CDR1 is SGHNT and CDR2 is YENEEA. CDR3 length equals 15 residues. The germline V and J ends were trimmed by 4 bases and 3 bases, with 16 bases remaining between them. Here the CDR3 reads CASSSNPGRNYEQYF. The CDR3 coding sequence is TGTGCCAGCAGCTCCAACCCTGGGCGGAACTACGAGCAGTACTTC.

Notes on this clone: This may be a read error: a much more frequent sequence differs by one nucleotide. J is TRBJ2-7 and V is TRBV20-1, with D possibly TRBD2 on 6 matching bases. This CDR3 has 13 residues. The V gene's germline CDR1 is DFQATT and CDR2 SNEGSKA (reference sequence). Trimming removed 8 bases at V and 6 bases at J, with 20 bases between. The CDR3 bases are TGCAGTCCCCTGGGAGGAAAAGGTGGCGAGCAGTACTTC. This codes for CSPLGGKGGEQYF.

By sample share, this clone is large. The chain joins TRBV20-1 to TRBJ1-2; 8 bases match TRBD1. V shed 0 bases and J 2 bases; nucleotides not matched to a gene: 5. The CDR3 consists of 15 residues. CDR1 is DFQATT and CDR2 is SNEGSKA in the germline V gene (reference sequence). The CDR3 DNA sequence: TGCAGTGCTAGAGATCTGACAGGGGAAAACTATGGCTACACCTTC. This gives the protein CSARDLTGENYGYTF.

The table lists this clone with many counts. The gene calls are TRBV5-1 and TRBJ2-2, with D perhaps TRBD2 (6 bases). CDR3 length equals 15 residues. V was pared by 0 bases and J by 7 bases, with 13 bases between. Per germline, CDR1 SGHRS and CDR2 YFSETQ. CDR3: CASSLVWTMDGELFF. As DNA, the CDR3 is TGCGCCAGCAGCTTGGTTTGGACTATGGACGGGGAGCTGTTTTTT.

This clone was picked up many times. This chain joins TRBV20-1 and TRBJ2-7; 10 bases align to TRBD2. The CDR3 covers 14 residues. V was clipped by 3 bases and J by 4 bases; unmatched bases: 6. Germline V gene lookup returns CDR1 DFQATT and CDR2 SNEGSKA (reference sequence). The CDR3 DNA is TGCAGTGCTAGTACCGGGACTAGCGTTTACGAGCAGTACTTC. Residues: CSASTGTSVYEQYF.

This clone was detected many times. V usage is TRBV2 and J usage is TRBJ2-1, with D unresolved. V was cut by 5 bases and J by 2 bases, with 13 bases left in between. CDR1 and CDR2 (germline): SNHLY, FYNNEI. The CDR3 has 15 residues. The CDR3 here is CASSKLDGTYNEQFF. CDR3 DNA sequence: TGTGCCAGCAGTAAACTGGACGGAACCTACAATGAGCAGTTCTTC.

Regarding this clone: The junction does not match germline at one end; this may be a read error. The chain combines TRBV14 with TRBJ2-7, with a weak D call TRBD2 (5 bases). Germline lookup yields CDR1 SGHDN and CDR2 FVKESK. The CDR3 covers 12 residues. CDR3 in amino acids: CVSSQGRYEQYF. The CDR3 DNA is TGTGTCAGCAGCCAAGGGAGATACGAGCAGTACTTC.

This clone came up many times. The CDR3 DNA reads TGTGCCAGCAGCTTAAACCCGCCTAGCGGGACTGGGTACAATGAGCAGTTCTTC. The encoded protein is CASSLNPPSGTGYNEQFF. This chain connects TRBV7-3 to TRBJ2-1, with 9 bases lining up with TRBD2. J lost 4 bases, V lost 1 base, and 11 bases had no gene match. The CDR3 has 18 amino acids. Germline CDR1 is SGHTA and CDR2 is FQGTGA. Supplemented by reference TRBV7-3 and TRBJ2-1, the full variable domain reads GAGVSQTPSNKVTEKGKYVELRCDPISGHTALYWYRQSLGQGPEFLIYFQGTGAADDSGLPNDRFFAVRPEGSVSTLKIQRTERGDSAVYLCASSLNPPSGTGYNEQFFGPGTRLTVL.

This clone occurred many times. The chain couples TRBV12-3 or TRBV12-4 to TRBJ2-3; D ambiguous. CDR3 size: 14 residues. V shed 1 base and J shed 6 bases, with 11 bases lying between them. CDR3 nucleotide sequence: TGTGCCAGCAGTTTAGAACAGCCTAGGGATACGCAGTATTTT. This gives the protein CASSLEQPRDTQYF.

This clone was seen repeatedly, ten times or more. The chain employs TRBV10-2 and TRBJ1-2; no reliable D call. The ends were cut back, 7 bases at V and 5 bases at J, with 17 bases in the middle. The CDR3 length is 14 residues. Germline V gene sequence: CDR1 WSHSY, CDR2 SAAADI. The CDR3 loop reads CASMRTGGRYGYTF. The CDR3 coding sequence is TGCGCCAGCATGCGAACGGGAGGGAGGTATGGCTACACCTTC.

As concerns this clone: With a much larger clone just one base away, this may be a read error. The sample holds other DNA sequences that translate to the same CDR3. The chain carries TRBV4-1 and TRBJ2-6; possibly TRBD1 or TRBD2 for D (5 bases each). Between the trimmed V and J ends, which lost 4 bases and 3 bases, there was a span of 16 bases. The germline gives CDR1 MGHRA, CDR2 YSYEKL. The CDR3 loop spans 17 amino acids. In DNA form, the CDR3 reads TGCGCCAGCAGCCCCTATCTCGGGGCTGGTGGGGCCAACGTCCTGACTTTC. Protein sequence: CASSPYLGAGGANVLTF.

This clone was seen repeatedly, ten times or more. This CDR3 is CASGTDRALSDTIYF. The DNA of the CDR3 is TGTGCCAGTGGGACTGACAGAGCCCTTAGCGACACCATATATTTT. J is TRBJ1-3 and V is TRBV19, with D tentatively TRBD1 (5 bases). This CDR3 spans 15 amino acids. CDR1 LNHDA and CDR2 SQIVND come from the germline V gene (reference sequence). V was cut by 8 bases and J by 8 bases, with 22 bases left in between.

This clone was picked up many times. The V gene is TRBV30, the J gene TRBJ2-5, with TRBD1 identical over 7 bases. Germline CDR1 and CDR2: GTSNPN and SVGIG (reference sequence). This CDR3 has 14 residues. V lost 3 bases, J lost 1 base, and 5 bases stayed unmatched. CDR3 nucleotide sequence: TGTGCCTGGAGCCCCGGGACAGCCCAAGAGACCCAGTACTTC. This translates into CAWSPGTAQETQYF.

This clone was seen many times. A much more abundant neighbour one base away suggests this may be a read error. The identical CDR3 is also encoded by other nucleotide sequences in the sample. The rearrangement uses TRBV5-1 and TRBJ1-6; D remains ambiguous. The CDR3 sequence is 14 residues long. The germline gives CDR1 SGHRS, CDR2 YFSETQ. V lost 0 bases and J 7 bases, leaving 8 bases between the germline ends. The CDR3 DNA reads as TGCGCCAGCAGCTTGGGACAAGGGAATTCACCCCTCCACTTT. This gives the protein CASSLGQGNSPLHF.

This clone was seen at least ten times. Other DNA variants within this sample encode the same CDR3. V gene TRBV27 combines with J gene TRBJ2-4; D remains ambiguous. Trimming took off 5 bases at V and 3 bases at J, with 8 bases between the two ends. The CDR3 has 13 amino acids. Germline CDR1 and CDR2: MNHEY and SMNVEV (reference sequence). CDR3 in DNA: TGTGCCAGCAGTCTAAGCAGCAAAAACATTCAGTACTTC. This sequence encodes CASSLSSKNIQYF.

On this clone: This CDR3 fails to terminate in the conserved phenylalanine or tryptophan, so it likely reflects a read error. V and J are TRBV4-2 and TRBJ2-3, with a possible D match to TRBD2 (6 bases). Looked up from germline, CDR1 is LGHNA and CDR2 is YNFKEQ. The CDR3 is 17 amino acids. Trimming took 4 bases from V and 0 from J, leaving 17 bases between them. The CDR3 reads CASSPSGTLGSTDTQYS. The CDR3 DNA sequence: TGTGCCAGCAGCCCCTCAGGGACTTTGGGTAGCACAGATACGCAGTATTCT.

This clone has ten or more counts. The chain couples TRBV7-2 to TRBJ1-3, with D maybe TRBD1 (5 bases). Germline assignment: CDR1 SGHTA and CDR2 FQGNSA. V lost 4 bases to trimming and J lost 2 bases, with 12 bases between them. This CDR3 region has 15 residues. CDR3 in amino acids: CASSWSRVPGNTIYF. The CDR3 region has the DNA TGTGCCAGCAGCTGGAGCAGGGTTCCTGGAAACACCATATATTTT.

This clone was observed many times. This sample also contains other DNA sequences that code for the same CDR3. CDR3 sequence reads: CAIRDRGNTEAFF. DNA of the CDR3: TGTGCCATCAGGGACAGGGGGAACACTGAAGCTTTCTTT. The chain uses TRBV10-3 and TRBJ1-1, with 9 bases that match TRBD1. Germline CDR1 ENHRY, CDR2 SYGVKD. The CDR3 sequence is 13 residues long. J lost 1 base, V lost 6 bases, and 0 bases had no gene match.